This T cell receptor beta chain is from a study of T-cell memory formation after mild COVID-19. 5'RACE primed at constant segments yielded TCR alpha and TCR beta cDNA libraries bearing sample barcodes and UMIs. TCRdb recomputed calls from the 5' RACE reads with MiXCR, one row per CDR3 protein. Of roughly 110,000 distinct CDR3 sequences listed, around an eighth are singletons. This clonotype was counted many times. This CDR3 contains 17 residues. Sequenced material: PBMCs or a T cell subset sorted from them (not recorded which). The chain has TRBV21-1 and TRBJ2-2; the table calls TRBD2, which could not be checked here. TRBV21-1 is a documented pseudogene. This TCR came from a man aged 18 to 30 who had mild COVID-19 (a few samples of this study predate the infection). Cell type and time point are not known. CDR3 residues: CASSKERSGGDAGELFF. The CDR3 nucleotides read TGTGCCAGCAGCAAGGAGAGGAGCGGGGGAGATGCCGGGGAGCTGTTTTTT.